The rows below give T cell receptor beta chains drawn from one sample of a study of PD-1 blockade in classical Hodgkin lymphoma. The protocol was immunoSEQ multiplex PCR, while the TCRdb copy is restricted to in-frame clones and leaves out a portion. In the table there are just under 45,000 clones, approximately 70% of which are singletons. The sample in question was peripheral blood mononuclear cells (PBMCs), obtained before the second cycle of nivolumab. These receptors were collected from a human donor with classical Hodgkin lymphoma. The CDR3 runs from the conserved cysteine through the conserved F or W. The D gene is left open where the match is weak. The listing skips clone size in some rows; elsewhere it reads once, few, many or a size class.

abundance,d_gene,j_gene,v_gene,CDR3nt,CDR3aa
-,-,TRBJ2-4,TRBV9,TGTGCCAGCAGCGTAGGTATAAGGGGACTAGCCAAAAACATTCAGTACTTC,CASSVGIRGLAKNIQYF
-,TRBD1,TRBJ1-2,TRBV5-6,TGTGCCAGCAGCTTGGGGGACAGGGGCAGGGGCTACACCTTC,CASSLGDRGRGYTF
-,-,TRBJ2-7,TRBV7-9,TGTGCCAGCAGCTTCGGGTCTCAGGAGCAGTACTTC,CASSFGSQEQYF
few,-,TRBJ2-1,TRBV9,TGTGCCAGCAGCGTAGCCCGTCTAGGGGGGGCCGCAAATGAGCAGTTCTTC,CASSVARLGGAANEQFF
-,-,TRBJ1-1,TRBV6-6,TGTGCCAGCAGTTACGGGGCCCAGACTGAAGCTTTCTTT,CASSYGAQTEAFF
-,-,TRBJ2-7,TRBV7-6,TGTGCCAGCAGCTTACGGGCCGGGTCCTACGAGCAGTACTTC,CASSLRAGSYEQYF
-,-,TRBJ1-5,TRBV4-3,TGCGCCAGCAGCCGAACGCTGATCGACAGCAATCAGCCCCAGCATTTT,CASSRTLIDSNQPQHF
-,-,TRBJ1-6,TRBV18,TGTGCCAGCTCACCCGAGGGGGACAATTCACCCCTCCACTTT,CASSPEGDNSPLHF
-,TRBD2,TRBJ2-2,TRBV10-3,TGTGCCATCAGATTGGGACTAGAATCCACCGGGGAGCTGTTTTTT,CAIRLGLESTGELFF
medium-sized,TRBD1,TRBJ1-6,TRBV7-2,TGTGCCAGCAGCCTCGGGACAGTAAATTCACCCCTCCACTTT,CASSLGTVNSPLHF
-,-,TRBJ1-1,TRBV27,TGTGCCAGCAGTTTATCGGTCTTAGGTGAAGCTTTCTTT,CASSLSVLGEAFF
-,-,TRBJ2-2,TRBV7-3,TGTGCCAGCAGCTTCACCCAGGGCGCGGAGCTGTTTTTT,CASSFTQGAELFF
-,-,TRBJ2-1,TRBV15,TGTGCCACCAGCAGAGATGTTTCAGCCAGGGATAATGAGCAGTTCTTC,CATSRDVSARDNEQFF
-,TRBD2,TRBJ2-1,TRBV7-6,TGTGCCAGCAGCTTCCTAGCGGGAGGAAGGAGTGAGCAGTTCTTC,CASSFLAGGRSEQFF
few,-,TRBJ2-4,TRBV7-9,TGTGCCAGCAGCTTAGTCGGGGAGGACATTCAGTACTTC,CASSLVGEDIQYF
-,-,TRBJ1-3,TRBV6-5,TGTGCCAGCAGGTTTGGGGCGGGAAACACCATATATTTT,CASRFGAGNTIYF
-,-,TRBJ2-7,TRBV7-2,TGTGCCAGCAGCTTAGCGGGCGGGGCCACTGGGCAGTACTTC,CASSLAGGATGQYF
-,TRBD2,TRBJ2-5,TRBV4-2,TGTGCCAGCAGCCAAGTTGCCCCGGGACTAACCCCGGAGACCCAGTACTTC,CASSQVAPGLTPETQYF
-,-,TRBJ2-2,TRBV29-1,TGCAGCGTTTCCGTATCTACCGGGGAGCTGTTTTTT,CSVSVSTGELFF
-,-,TRBJ1-1,TRBV9,TGTGCCAGCAGCGTAGGTCACAGGGTCACTGAAGCTTTCTTT,CASSVGHRVTEAFF
few,-,TRBJ1-6,TRBV7-2,TGTGCCAGCAGCTTAACCTCCTATAATTCACCCCTCCACTTT,CASSLTSYNSPLHF
-,TRBD2,TRBJ2-1,TRBV25-1,TGTGCCAGCAGTGAATACGGGGGGGGTAACAATGAGCAGTTCTTC,CASSEYGGGNNEQFF
-,-,TRBJ1-5,TRBV11-2,TGTGCCAGCAGCGAAGACGAATATCAGCCCCAGCATTTT,CASSEDEYQPQHF
-,-,TRBJ1-2,TRBV4-3,TGCGCCAGCAGCCAAGAATGGGGGGGCAAGAGATATGGCTACACCTTC,CASSQEWGGKRYGYTF
-,TRBD1,TRBJ1-1,TRBV4-2,TGTGCCAGCAGGGATACAGGGGGCACTGAAGCTTTCTTT,CASRDTGGTEAFF
-,-,TRBJ1-3,TRBV30,TGTGCCTGGAGTCAGGGACTAGGAAACACCATATATTTT,CAWSQGLGNTIYF
-,TRBD1,TRBJ2-3,TRBV5-1,TGCGCCAGCAGCTCAAACGGACAGGGTCGCACAGATACGCAGTATTTT,CASSSNGQGRTDTQYF
-,-,TRBJ1-2,TRBV5-1,TGCGCCAGCAGCCTCGCACCCGGGACTGACTGGCCCTACACCTTC,CASSLAPGTDWPYTF
-,TRBD1,TRBJ1-1,TRBV4-1,TGCGCCAGCAGCCTACAGGGGGTTAAGGCTGAAGCTTTCTTT,CASSLQGVKAEAFF
-,TRBD2,TRBJ2-1,TRBV2,TGTGCCAGCAGTAAACTACTAGCGGGGGGAGACAATGAGCAGTTCTTC,CASSKLLAGGDNEQFF
-,TRBD1,TRBJ1-2,TRBV9,TGTGCCAGCAGCGCGAGTCGACAGGGGGCAATCGACGGCTACACCTTC,CASSASRQGAIDGYTF
-,TRBD1,TRBJ2-1,TRBV13,TGTGCCAGCGGGGACAGCACCAGCTCCTACAATGAGCAGTTCTTC,CASGDSTSSYNEQFF
-,-,TRBJ2-1,TRBV28,TGTGCCAGCAGGCAAATAGCGGTCTCCTACAATGAGCAGTTCTTC,CASRQIAVSYNEQFF
few,TRBD2,TRBJ2-3,TRBV4-3,TGCGCCAGCAGCCAAGATAGGGCTAGCGGGGGAACAGATACGCAGTATTTT,CASSQDRASGGTDTQYF
few,-,TRBJ2-1,TRBV19,TGTGCCAGTAGTGCGGACCGGAGCTCCTACAATGAGCAGTTCTTC,CASSADRSSYNEQFF
few,-,TRBJ1-2,TRBV6-5,TGTGCCAGCACTGCGGACAGCCCCGGGATTTGGGGCTACACCTTC,CASTADSPGIWGYTF
-,TRBD1,TRBJ1-5,TRBV7-8,TGTGCCAGCAGCTCAAATTGGGACAGGGGGTCGCGGGGCAATCAGCCCCAGCATTTT,CASSSNWDRGSRGNQPQHF
once,-,TRBJ2-2,TRBV9,TGTGCCAGCAGCGTAAGTCGGGCGGGGACGAACACCGGGGAGCTGTTTTTT,CASSVSRAGTNTGELFF
few,-,TRBJ2-5,TRBV10-3,TGTGCCATCAATCAGGGGCAAGAGACCCAGTACTTC,CAINQGQETQYF
-,TRBD1,TRBJ2-3,TRBV7-2,TGTGCCAGCAGCTTATCAGGGGGAAACGCAGATACGCAGTATTTT,CASSLSGGNADTQYF
-,-,TRBJ2-7,TRBV5-1,TGCGCCAGCAGCCTATACTACGAGCAGTACTTC,CASSLYYEQYF
-,-,TRBJ1-6,TRBV7-2,TGTGCCAGCAGCCCACCCCGGACAGAGAATTCACCCCTCCACTTT,CASSPPRTENSPLHF
few,-,TRBJ1-1,TRBV6-5,TGTGCCAGCAGTTACGCGCCCCAAGCTATGAACACTGAAGCTTTCTTT,CASSYAPQAMNTEAFF
-,TRBD2,TRBJ2-7,TRBV9,TGTGCCAGCAGCGTAGATGCGGGGGGAATGTCAACCGGGCTCGAGCAGTACTTC,CASSVDAGGMSTGLEQYF
-,TRBD1,TRBJ2-7,TRBV4-3,TGCGCCAGCAGCCAAGTGCCGGGACAGGGGGACGAGCAGTACTTC,CASSQVPGQGDEQYF
-,-,TRBJ1-1,TRBV20-1,TGCATTACTGGCGGGAGCACTGAAGCTTTCTTT,CITGGSTEAFF
-,TRBD2,TRBJ2-7,TRBV28,TGTGCCAGCAGTTTAAATCTACTAGCGGGAGACGAGCAGTACTTC,CASSLNLLAGDEQYF
-,TRBD1,TRBJ2-7,TRBV6-5,TGTGCCAGCAGTTACTCGACACAGGGGTCCGAGCAGTACTTC,CASSYSTQGSEQYF
-,TRBD1,TRBJ2-3,TRBV18,TGTGCCAGCTCCCAGGACAGGGGTAGCACAGATACGCAGTATTTT,CASSQDRGSTDTQYF
-,-,TRBJ1-2,TRBV27,TGTGCCAGCAGTTTAAAGTGGGGATCGGCCTATGGCTACACCTTC,CASSLKWGSAYGYTF
-,TRBD1,TRBJ2-5,TRBV15,TGTGCCACCAGCAGAGCGACAGGGGATGGACAGGAGACCCAGTACTTC,CATSRATGDGQETQYF
-,TRBD1,TRBJ2-7,TRBV19,TGTGCCAGTAACCCAGGACAGGATCCGAGCTACGAGCAGTACTTC,CASNPGQDPSYEQYF
-,-,TRBJ2-1,TRBV28,TGTGCCAGCAGTTTACAGGGGCCTAGTCCCTACAATGAGCAGTTCTTC,CASSLQGPSPYNEQFF
many,TRBD1,TRBJ2-7,TRBV28,TGTGCCAGCAGTTTAGCAGGGGGAGACTACGAGCAGTACTTC,CASSLAGGDYEQYF
-,-,TRBJ2-7,TRBV7-2,TGTGCCAGCAGCTTACCGGGACACCACTCCTACGAGCAGTACTTC,CASSLPGHHSYEQYF